The rows below give T cell receptor beta chains drawn from one sample of a study of shared clonotypes between healthy human individuals. TCRdb's table, derived via immunoSEQ multiplex PCR, lists solely in-frame clones and lacks some. The sample contains some 240,000 clones, 65% to 70% of which appear only once. Sequenced material: memory CD4+ T cells sorted from blood. The receptors originated from a man aged 30-40 years in good health. The CDR3 runs from the conserved cysteine through the conserved F or W. A D gene is named only where the DNA matches it firmly. Rows give clone size only sometimes, using once, few, many, or a class for an expanded clone.

TRBD1,TRBJ2-7,TRBV28,NA,TGTGCCAGCACGGACCCCGGGACAGGGATCTACGAGCAGTACTTC,CASTDPGTGIYEQYF
TRBD1,TRBJ2-7,TRBV27,NA,TGTGCCAGCAGTCGGGACAGGGGGACACCTCGCTTC,CASSRDRGTPRF
TRBD2,TRBJ2-1,TRBV19,few,TGTGCCAGTAGTATAGTGTGGGCTAGCGGAGGAGCTGGGAATGAGCAGTTCTTC,CASSIVWASGGAGNEQFF
TRBD2,TRBJ2-1,TRBV2,NA,TGTGCCAGCAGTGAAACGCCTAGCGGGAGCTACAATGAGCAGTTCTTC,CASSETPSGSYNEQFF
NA,TRBJ1-2,TRBV7-8,once,TGTGCCAGCAGCTTACTAGAACATGGCTACACCTTC,CASSLLEHGYTF
NA,TRBJ2-7,TRBV15,NA,TGTGCCACCAGCAGAGGAGGCAGCTTCTACGAGCAGTACTTC,CATSRGGSFYEQYF
NA,TRBJ2-7,TRBV7-3,NA,TGTGCCAGCAGCTTAAAGACCCAGAGGGAGCAGTACTTC,CASSLKTQREQYF
TRBD1,TRBJ2-7,TRBV7-8,few,TGTGCCAGCAGCTTAGTTGCAGGGGGCTCCTACGAGCAGTACTTC,CASSLVAGGSYEQYF
NA,TRBJ2-7,TRBV28,few,TGTGCCAGCACAAGGACCCACGAGCAGTACTTC,CASTRTHEQYF
NA,TRBJ2-1,TRBV11-2,few,TGTGCCAGCAGCCAATACAATGAGCAGTTCTTC,CASSQYNEQFF